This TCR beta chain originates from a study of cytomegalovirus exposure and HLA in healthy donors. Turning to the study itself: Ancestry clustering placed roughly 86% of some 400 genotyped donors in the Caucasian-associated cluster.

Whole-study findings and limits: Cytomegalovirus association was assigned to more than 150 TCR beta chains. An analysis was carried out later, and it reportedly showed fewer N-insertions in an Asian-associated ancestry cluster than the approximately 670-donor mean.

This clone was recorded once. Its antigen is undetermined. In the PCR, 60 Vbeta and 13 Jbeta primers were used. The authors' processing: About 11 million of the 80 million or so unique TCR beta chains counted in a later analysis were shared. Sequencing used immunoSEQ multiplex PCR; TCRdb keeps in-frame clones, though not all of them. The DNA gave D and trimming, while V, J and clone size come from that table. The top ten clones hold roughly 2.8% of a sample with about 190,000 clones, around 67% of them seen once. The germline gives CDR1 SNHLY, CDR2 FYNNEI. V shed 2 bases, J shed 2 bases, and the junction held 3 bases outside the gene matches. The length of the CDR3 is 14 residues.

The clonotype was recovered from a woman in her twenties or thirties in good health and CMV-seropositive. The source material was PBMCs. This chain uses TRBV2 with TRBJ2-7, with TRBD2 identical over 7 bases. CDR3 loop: CASSESSGAYEQYF. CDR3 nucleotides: TGTGCCAGCAGTGAATCTAGCGGAGCCTACGAGCAGTACTTC.